The 20 T cell receptor beta chains below all came from one sample that was sequenced in a study of blood T cell repertoires in COVID-19. This table comes from immunoSEQ multiplex PCR, and its TCRdb copy is limited to in-frame clones, with some not included. The sample comprises approximately 300,000 clones, 70% to 90% of which are singletons, and 3.5% to 5% rests with the top ten. The specimen sequenced was PBMCs or T cells enriched from blood (not recorded which). These receptors were taken from a young man who had recovered from COVID-19.

The genes are TRBV5-4 and TRBJ2-3; 7 nucleotides align to TRBD1. The CDR3 contains 16 residues. With V trimmed by 3 bases and J by 2 bases, 9 bases remained unmatched. Germline-derived CDR1 and CDR2 are SGHNT and YYREEE (reference sequence). CDR3 in amino acids: CASSSQGFSYTDTQYF. The CDR3 nucleotides are TGTGCCAGCAGCTCACAGGGGTTCTCCTACACAGATACGCAGTATTTT.

The V gene is TRBV12-5, the J gene TRBJ1-3, with D possibly TRBD1 on 6 matching bases. V lost 7 bases, J lost 0 bases, and 10 bases lay in between. Germline assignment: CDR1 LGHNT and CDR2 FRNRAP. The CDR3 runs to 14 residues. The CDR3, as DNA: TGTGCTAGTGCCCAGGGGAGCTCTGGAAACACCATATATTTT. Residues: CASAQGSSGNTIYF. Looking up the rest from reference TRBV12-5 and TRBJ1-3 gives the full variable domain: DARVTQTPRHKVTEMGQEVTMRCQPILGHNTVFWYRQTMMQGLELLAYFRNRAPLDDSGMPKDRFSAEMPDATLATLKIQPSEPRDSAVYFCASAQGSSGNTIYFGEGSWLTVV.

This chain uses TRBV6-1 with TRBJ1-6; 10 bases line up with TRBD1. The J segment lost 10 bases and the V segment lost 3 bases, leaving 6 bases of the junction unmatched. This CDR3 contains 15 residues. CDR1 and CDR2 from the germline V gene are MNHNS and SASEGT. Written as DNA, the CDR3 is TGTGCCAGCAGTGAGCTCGGGACAGGGGAATCACCCCTCCACTTT. The encoded protein is CASSELGTGESPLHF.

This chain connects TRBV11-2 to TRBJ1-3, with D perhaps TRBD1 (6 bases). This CDR3 is 17 amino acids long. CDR1 and CDR2 from the germline V gene are SGHAT and FQNNGV. Trimming took off 1 base at V and 3 bases at J, with 16 bases between the two ends. The CDR3 region has the DNA TGTGCCAGCAGCTTAGTGGCAGGGGATTCAGGTGGAAACACCATATATTTT. Protein: CASSLVAGDSGGNTIYF. The variable domain in full, with the rest retrieved from reference TRBV11-2 and TRBJ1-3, is EAGVAQSPRYKIIEKRQSVAFWCNPISGHATLYWYQQILGQGPKLLIQFQNNGVVDDSQLPKDRFSAERLKGVDSTLKIQPAKLEDSAVYLCASSLVAGDSGGNTIYFGEGSWLTVV.

The chain couples TRBV19 to TRBJ2-5; TRBD2 matches 14 bases. J gave up 5 bases and V 5 bases, and 13 bases lay outside the gene matches. CDR1 is LNHDA, CDR2 SQIVND, per germline (reference sequence). The CDR3 sequence is 18 residues long. The CDR3 here is CASSHPGTSGSSWETQYF. The CDR3, as DNA: TGTGCCAGTAGTCACCCCGGGACTAGCGGGAGTTCGTGGGAGACCCAGTACTTC.

The chain couples TRBV28 to TRBJ1-5; 9 nucleotides line up with TRBD1. With V trimmed by 6 bases and J by 10 bases, 10 bases remained unmatched. This CDR3 region has 14 residues. Germline values: CDR1 MDHEN, CDR2 SYDVKM. As DNA, the CDR3 is TGTGCCAGCAGGCAAGGACAGGGGTCTATCCCCCAGCATTTT. Protein sequence: CASRQGQGSIPQHF.

In nucleotides, the CDR3 is TGTGCCAGTCGGTCAACAGGGGTCGAAAACACCATATATTTT. This sequence encodes CASRSTGVENTIYF. This sequence joins TRBV6-5 and TRBJ1-3; 7 bases agree with TRBD1. The CDR3 has 14 residues. Germline V gene sequence: CDR1 MNHEY, CDR2 SVGAGI. Trimming at V came to 9 bases and at J to 6 bases, leaving 11 bases not matched to a gene.

This clone was seen more than once but under ten times. This rearrangement joins TRBV11-2 to TRBJ1-6, with 7 bases matching TRBD1. V lost 4 bases to trimming and J lost 5 bases; unmatched junction nucleotides: 5. Germline V gene lookup returns CDR1 SGHAT and CDR2 FQNNGV. This CDR3 is 15 amino acids long. The DNA for the CDR3 is TGTGCCAGCAGCTCCCGGGACAGCCATAATTCACCCCTCCACTTT. It encodes CASSSRDSHNSPLHF.

This clone was picked up a small number of times. The rearrangement links TRBV24-1 to TRBJ2-4, with D perhaps TRBD2 (5 bases). The CDR3 consists of 13 residues. CDR1 is KGHDR and CDR2 is SFDVKD in the germline V gene. The germline V and J ends were trimmed by 9 bases and 0 bases, with 8 bases remaining between them. CDR3 sequence: CATLEGAKNIQYF. The CDR3 bases are TGTGCCACCCTTGAGGGAGCCAAAAACATTCAGTACTTC.

This chain joins TRBV18 and TRBJ1-5; 8 bases are shared with TRBD1. This CDR3 comprises 18 residues. V trimming: 5 bases; J trimming: 2 bases; junction bases outside the gene matches: 14. The germline V gene has CDR1 KGHSH and CDR2 LQKENI. CDR3 in DNA: TGTGCCAGCTCAGTGGACAGGGTTTCGGGTGTGGGCAATCAGCCCCAGCATTTT. This translates into CASSVDRVSGVGNQPQHF.

Only a few counts were recorded for this clone. The chain couples TRBV4-2 to TRBJ1-3; D unresolved. V lost 1 base and J 1 base, leaving 5 bases between the germline ends. The CDR3 has 14 residues. CDR1 and CDR2 (germline): LGHNA, YNFKEQ. CDR3 coding DNA: TGTGCCAGCAGCCAAGTACAGTCTGGAAACACCATATATTTT. Translated, it gives CASSQVQSGNTIYF.

The chain is built from TRBV19 and TRBJ2-3; 8 bases line up with TRBD2. The germline V gene has CDR1 LNHDA and CDR2 SQIVND (reference sequence). Trimming removed 4 bases from V and 2 bases from J; junction bases left unmatched: 8. The CDR3 contains 16 residues. CDR3 sequence: CASSTSGRPTTDTQYF. The CDR3 bases are TGTGCCAGTAGTACTAGCGGGCGACCGACCACAGATACGCAGTATTTT.

V usage is TRBV10-2 and J usage is TRBJ1-1; possibly TRBD1 for D (5 bases). Germline V gene data show CDR1 as WSHSY and CDR2 as SAAADI. The CDR3 loop spans 13 amino acids. The V gene lost 10 bases and the J gene lost 0 bases, with 12 bases spanning the gap. Here the CDR3 reads CATYSDMNTEAFF. CDR3 sequence (DNA): TGCGCCACCTATTCGGACATGAACACTGAAGCTTTCTTT.

CDR3 nucleotides: TGTGCCAGCAGCCTAGGGGGTCACAGGGACCCCGCAACTAATGAAAAACTGTTTTTT. Translated, it gives CASSLGGHRDPATNEKLFF. The chain joins TRBV21-1 to TRBJ1-4; the table's D call TRBD1 went unverified against the DNA. TRBV21-1 counts as a pseudogene. The CDR3 runs 19 residues.

The chain links TRBV11-2 to TRBJ2-3; no clear D gene. Germline V lookup: CDR1 SGHAT, CDR2 FQNNGV. This CDR3 spans 13 amino acids. V lost 0 bases and J 3 bases, leaving 4 bases between the germline ends. In DNA form, the CDR3 reads TGTGCCAGCAGCTTAGACCTTACAGATACGCAGTATTTT. It specifies CASSLDLTDTQYF.

V usage is TRBV19 and J usage is TRBJ1-1; D ambiguous. Trimming removed 3 bases at V and 1 base at J, with 9 bases between. Germline V CDR1 and CDR2: LNHDA, SQIVND (reference sequence). The length of the CDR3 is 14 residues. The CDR3 sequence is CASSMRSRNTEAFF. The DNA of the CDR3 is TGTGCCAGTAGTATGAGGTCCAGGAACACTGAAGCTTTCTTT. The full variable domain, rest sourced from reference TRBV19 and TRBJ1-1, is DGGITQSPKYLFRKEGQNVTLSCEQNLNHDAMYWYRQDPGQGLRLIYYSQIVNDFQKGDIAEGYSVSREKKESFPLTVTSAQKNPTAFYLCASSMRSRNTEAFFGQGTRLTVV.

The V gene is TRBV7-2, the J gene TRBJ1-2; 7 bases align to TRBD1. J lost 3 bases, V lost 8 bases, and 6 bases had no gene match. Germline values: CDR1 SGHTA, CDR2 FQGNSA. The CDR3 covers 13 residues. The CDR3 loop is CASGYGTDYGYTF. CDR3 sequence (DNA): TGTGCCAGCGGATACGGGACAGACTATGGCTACACCTTC.

This chain joins TRBV7-8 and TRBJ2-6; D possibly corresponds to TRBD2 (6 bases). Trimming took off 1 base at V and 8 bases at J, with 9 bases between the two ends. The CDR3 is made up of 14 amino acids. Germline assignment: CDR1 SGHVS and CDR2 FQNEAQ. CDR3 in amino acids: CASSLGAGTNVLTF. The CDR3 nucleotides are TGTGCCAGCAGCTTAGGGGCGGGGACCAACGTCCTGACTTTC.

V and J are TRBV7-9 and TRBJ1-3; TRBD1 might be the D (6 bases). The ends were cut back, 4 bases at V and 8 bases at J, with 21 bases in the middle. The CDR3 sequence is 16 residues long. Germline CDR1 and CDR2: SEHNR and FQNEAQ (reference sequence). CDR3 sequence reads: CASSSLNRVAGHTIYF. CDR3 DNA: TGTGCCAGCAGCTCTCTAAACAGGGTTGCTGGGCACACCATATATTTT.

V usage is TRBV3-1 (or the pseudogene TRBV3-2) and J usage is TRBJ2-1, with 9 bases that match TRBD2. Germline CDR1 and CDR2: LGHDT and YNNKEL (reference sequence). V was clipped by 2 bases and J by 4 bases; unmatched bases: 0. This CDR3 is 14 amino acids long. CDR3 nucleotide sequence: TGTGCCAGCAGCCAACTAGCGGGGTACAATGAGCAGTTCTTC. Protein product: CASSQLAGYNEQFF.